The text below deals with one TCR beta chain. Data came from immunoSEQ multiplex PCR; TCRdb stores just in-frame clones and leaves some out. The table shows some 2,100,000 clones, with 93% occurring only once. Germline V CDR1 and CDR2: SEHNR, FQNEAQ (reference sequence). The CDR3 extends over 16 amino acids. Trimming removed 6 bases from V and 1 base from J, with 16 bases in between. The data were obtained in a study of shared clonotypes between healthy human individuals. Naive CD8 populations comprised CD45RO-negative cells positively selected for CCR7, excluding terminally differentiated effector memory CD45RA+ cells.

This sequence joins TRBV7-9 and TRBJ2-1; a possible D gene is TRBD2 (5 bases). Sequencing used naive CD8+ T cells from PBMCs. The clonotype originates from a man aged 18 to 30 in good health. Some clones in this sample may be carry-over from other donors' samples. The CDR3 sequence: CASSRTGRGSYNEQFF. The CDR3 DNA sequence: TGTGCCAGCAGTCGAACGGGAAGAGGGTCCTACAATGAGCAGTTCTTC.